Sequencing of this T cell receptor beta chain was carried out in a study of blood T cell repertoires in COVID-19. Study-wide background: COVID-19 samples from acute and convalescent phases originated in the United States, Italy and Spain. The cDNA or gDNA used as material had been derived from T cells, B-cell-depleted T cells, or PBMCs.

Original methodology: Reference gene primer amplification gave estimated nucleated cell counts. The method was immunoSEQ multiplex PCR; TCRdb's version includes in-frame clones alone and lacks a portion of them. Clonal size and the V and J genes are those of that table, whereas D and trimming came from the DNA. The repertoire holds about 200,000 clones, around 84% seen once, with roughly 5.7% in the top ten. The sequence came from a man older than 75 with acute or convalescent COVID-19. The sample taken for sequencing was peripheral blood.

CDR3 nucleotide sequence: TGTGCCAGCAGGACGGGACAGACCCCCCAAGAGACCCAGTACTTC. Translated, it gives CASRTGQTPQETQYF. V usage is TRBV2 and J usage is TRBJ2-5, with TRBD1 identical over 7 bases. Germline V gene lookup returns CDR1 SNHLY and CDR2 FYNNEI. The V segment lost 6 bases and the J segment 1 base; nucleotides outside the gene matches: 8. This CDR3 has 15 residues.